What follows describes a single T cell receptor beta chain. Its antigen remains unidentified. No much larger clonotype is one base removed from it; base qualities were not supplied. Peripheral blood CD8+ and CD4+ T cells from healthy donors, Susac syndrome patients and multiple sclerosis patients were profiled using high-throughput TCR beta sequencing. The Susac syndrome patients fulfilled recently defined diagnostic criteria for definite or probable disease. Bulk CD8+ and CD4+ T cells were purified by magnetic negative isolation, while CD8+ TEMRA cells were enriched using FACS. Blood was drawn into EDTA tubes, processed within 24 hours, and PBMCs were isolated by density gradient centrifugation. PBMCs destined for TCR sequencing were cryopreserved in liquid nitrogen and later thawed in a 37 °C water bath. Purity of sorted or isolated CD4+, CD8+ and CD8+ TEMRA cells was at least 90%. Counted from cysteine to phenylalanine, this CDR3 has 15 amino acids. Of all the DNA, just the CDR3 is kept, 45 bases in frame from base 1. Trimming leaves V shorter by 1 base and J shorter by 4 bases, with the junction holding 5 bases beyond the gene matches. Sequences SGHDN (CDR1) and FVKESK (CDR2) are obtained from the germline V gene.

RNA was extracted with the RNeasy kit and roughly 0.5 to 1 ug was reverse transcribed using random hexamers. TCR beta CDR3 regions were amplified with the immunoSEQ multiplex PCR assay covering 54 Vbeta and 13 Jbeta segments. PCR amplification bias was corrected using a synthetic template baseline for primer optimization and computational correction. In the source study's methods: Only productive sequences were kept, with reads annotated to V, D and J genes according to IMGT and analyzed in immunoSEQ Analyzer. Clonality was calculated as one minus the Shannon entropy normalized by log2 of the number of productive unique sequences. For each patient and control, public and private clones were evaluated among the 100 most prevalent clones. Clones were defined as Susac-specific if absent from the healthy and MS cohorts, from over a thousand published viral clones and from other ImmuneACCESS disease sequences. TCRdb reran the public reads through fastp at Q25 and MiXCR, keeping productive beta chains. When rows share a CDR3 protein, they turn into one entry using the most common DNA and genes. None of the V and J calls come from the authors' own analysis; TCRdb made them. This sample has 100,000 to 110,000 distinct CDR3 sequences in its table, and approximately 95% of those were observed once. 0.3% to 0.35% of the sample goes to the ten largest clones.

This sample stems from a study of CD8 T cells in Susac syndrome (dated by TCRdb to the late 2010s). In the study overall: Of the Susac syndrome patients who were sequenced, under 10 were in clinical remission while more than five had clinically active disease. Repertoire sequencing was used to test whether CD8+ T cell activation and differentiation in Susac syndrome was antigen driven. CD8+ T cell repertoire clonality was compared between about a dozen healthy donors, approximately 14 Susac syndrome patients and 15 or so multiple sclerosis patients. At the time of blood withdrawal, Susac syndrome patients were either therapy-naive, taking corticosteroids (with some also receiving IVIg), or on IVIg alone.

Results and caveats for the whole study, not just this receptor: Clonal expansion was seen in Susac syndrome CD8+ repertoires, peaking in CD8+ TEMRA cells and being greater in clinically active patients than in remitting ones. The TCR sequencing and HLA analysis was acknowledged to have included a relatively small number of individuals. Looking at Susac-specific public clones, the researchers identified fewer than 20 in the total CD8+ repertoire and about 5 in the CD8+ TEMRA repertoire.

The specimen sequenced was CD8+ T cells from PBMCs. This clonotype was obtained from a human donor with Susac syndrome. Recombination joined TRBV14 with TRBJ1-1, with 8 central nucleotides matching TRBD1. The CDR3 protein is CASSQGVQGVTEAFF. At the DNA level, the sequence is TGTGCCAGCAGCCAAGGTGTACAGGGGGTCACTGAAGCTTTCTTT.